Following are 14 T cell receptor beta chains from one sample sequenced in a study of blood T cell repertoires in COVID-19 (dated by TCRdb to 2019 to 2021). Library generation was performed with the immunoSEQ multiplex PCR assay. TCRdb limited this immuneACCESS table to in-frame rearrangements with V and J called. A share of clones is missing; checked studies link under half to unresolved V genes, and the rest is unexplained. This sample comprises about 190,000 clones, around 83% of them detected only once. Of the sample, around 5.2% falls within the top ten clones. The material sequenced was peripheral blood. These receptors all stem from an elderly woman with acute or convalescent COVID-19.

This clone was recorded only once. The gene calls are TRBV28 and TRBJ1-2, with 7 bases that match TRBD1. Germline CDR1 and CDR2: MDHEN and SYDVKM. V lost 5 bases and J lost 6; bases outside the gene matches: 9. The CDR3 has 14 residues. The CDR3 nucleotides are TGTGCCAGCAGTCCCTCCGACAGGGTTCATGGCTACACCTTC. Amino acid sequence: CASSPSDRVHGYTF.

This clone has a single count. The chain employs TRBV4-1 and TRBJ1-3; tentatively, D is TRBD1 (5 bases). Trimming left V 4 bases short and J 4 bases short, with 17 bases between. The CDR3 length is 16 residues. Germline CDR1 MGHRA, CDR2 YSYEKL. CDR3 sequence: CASSLNPRVWGNTIYF. The CDR3 DNA follows: TGCGCCAGCAGCCTCAACCCCAGGGTATGGGGAAACACCATATATTTT.

V is TRBV2 and J is TRBJ2-1; 13 bases align to TRBD2. Unmatched junction bases numbered 1, after V lost 1 base and J lost 7 bases. Germline loops: CDR1 SNHLY, CDR2 FYNNEI. This CDR3 has 15 residues. CDR3 protein: CASSEGTSGRNEQFF. DNA of the CDR3: TGTGCCAGCAGTGAAGGGACTAGCGGGAGAAATGAGCAGTTCTTC.

The rearrangement uses TRBV5-1 and TRBJ2-7; tentative D call: TRBD1 (7 bases). Germline loops: CDR1 SGHRS, CDR2 YFSETQ. The CDR3 length is 19 residues. Trimming removed 4 bases at V and 3 bases at J, with 29 bases between. CDR3 loop: CASSRQPSVFQGGLYEQYF. Here the CDR3 DNA reads TGCGCCAGCAGCCGGCAACCTAGCGTTTTTCAGGGGGGCCTCTACGAGCAGTACTTC.

The V and J genes are TRBV6-6 and TRBJ2-2; perhaps TRBD1 as D (5 bases). This CDR3 spans 11 amino acids. V lost 7 bases to trimming and J lost 7 bases, with 7 bases between them. Germline lookup yields CDR1 MNHNY and CDR2 SVGAGI (reference sequence). The CDR3 nucleotides read TGTGCCAGCACAGGGTTCGGGGAGCTGTTTTTT. Protein: CASTGFGELFF.

The chain couples TRBV6-1 to TRBJ2-3, with D tentatively TRBD1 (6 bases). V lost 3 bases to trimming and J lost 4 bases, with 14 bases between them. The CDR3 totals 15 residues. In germline, CDR1 is MNHNS, CDR2 SASEGT. The CDR3 DNA reads as TGTGCCAGCAGTGACCGGGGCAGGGGCGCAGATACGCAGTATTTT. It encodes CASSDRGRGADTQYF.

V and J are TRBV4-3 and TRBJ2-5; TRBD2 is a possible D gene (5 bases). Looked up from germline, CDR1 is LGHNA and CDR2 is YSLEER. V dropped 1 base and J dropped 5 bases, with 14 bases sitting between them. The CDR3 consists of 15 residues. DNA for the CDR3: TGCGCCAGCAGCCAAGGGACGGGCCGAGGGGAGACCCAGTACTTC. Protein product: CASSQGTGRGETQYF.

This clone came up once. This chain uses TRBV6-1 with TRBJ2-4, with 14 bases fitting TRBD2. J gave up 3 bases and V 3 bases, and 7 bases lay outside the gene matches. This CDR3 spans 18 amino acids. Looked up from germline, CDR1 is MNHNS and CDR2 is SASEGT. This CDR3 is CASSEPGLAGEHKNIQYF. The CDR3 region has the DNA TGTGCCAGCAGTGAGCCGGGACTAGCGGGAGAGCACAAAAACATTCAGTACTTC.

The chain has TRBV14 and TRBJ2-3; D may be TRBD2 (5 bases). The CDR3 extends over 13 amino acids. The V end was cut by 3 bases, the J end by 6 bases, with 10 bases between. Germline lookup yields CDR1 SGHDN and CDR2 FVKESK. In DNA, the CDR3 is TGTGCCAGCAGCCACGGACTCAGGGATACGCAGTATTTT. Translating it yields CASSHGLRDTQYF.

The V call is TRBV29-1, the J call TRBJ2-1; D ambiguous. Germline CDR1 reads SQVTM; CDR2 reads ANQGSEA. Trimming stripped 3 bases from V and 6 bases from J, with 6 bases between. The CDR3 consists of 11 residues. CDR3 nucleotide sequence: TGCAGCGTTGATAACGGCAATGAGCAGTTCTTC. Its translation: CSVDNGNEQFF.

J is TRBJ2-1 and V is TRBV5-6, with a tentative D call TRBD2 (5 bases). The CDR3 is 16 amino acids. Germline V gives CDR1 SGHDT, CDR2 YYEEEE. Deletions cut 3 bases from V and 5 bases from J, with 18 bases between. CDR3 DNA sequence: TGTGCCAGCAGCTCACCCCCTGGCGGGCACAACAATGAGCAGTTCTTC. Encoded protein: CASSSPPGGHNNEQFF. Supplemented by reference TRBV5-6 and TRBJ2-1, the full variable domain reads DAGVTQSPTHLIKTRGQQVTLRCSPKSGHDTVSWYQQALGQGPQFIFQYYEEEERQRGNFPDRFSGHQFPNYSSELNVNALLLGDSALYLCASSSPPGGHNNEQFFGPGTRLTVL.

V and J are TRBV6-5 and TRBJ1-2, with D perhaps matching TRBD1 (6 bases). The CDR3 runs 15 residues. In germline, CDR1 is MNHEY, CDR2 SVGAGI. Trimming removed 0 bases from V and 8 bases from J, with 16 bases in between. The DNA for the CDR3 is TGTGCCAGCAGTTACTCGGAGGCAGGGGTATGGGGCTACACCTTC. As protein: CASSYSEAGVWGYTF.

This rearrangement joins TRBV27 to TRBJ2-3, with D perhaps matching TRBD2 (5 bases). Germline CDR1 MNHEY, CDR2 SMNVEV (reference sequence). The CDR3 spans 15 residues. V lost 3 bases and J 0 bases, leaving 10 bases between the germline ends. This CDR3 is CASSFSSLSTDTQYF. CDR3 coding DNA: TGTGCCAGCAGTTTTTCTAGCCTGAGCACAGATACGCAGTATTTT.

The CDR3 region has the DNA TGTGCCAGTAGTCCTCGAAGCCTGAGGGCCGAGGCCTACGAGCAGTACTTC. It specifies CASSPRSLRAEAYEQYF. J is TRBJ2-7 and V is TRBV19, with a possible D match to TRBD2 (5 bases). The CDR3 sequence is 17 residues long. V lost 5 bases and J 2 bases, leaving 22 bases between the germline ends. CDR1 is LNHDA and CDR2 is SQIVND in the germline V gene (reference sequence).